This is a list of T cell receptor beta chains from one sample in a study of T cells in Graves' hyperthyroidism and ophthalmopathy. One entry per CDR3 protein, called by TCRdb with MiXCR from the multiplex PCR reads. This table holds about 400,000 distinct CDR3 sequences, 14% to 15% found once. Sequencing was done on a sample of blood. The receptors were sampled from a woman aged 30 to 39 with Graves' hyperthyroidism. The CDR3 runs from the conserved cysteine through the conserved F or W. D genes are given only for firm matches. Clone sizes are given selectively: once, few, many, or a class where the clone is expanded.

CDR3 protein: CASSFPGHRNTGELFF; CDR3 DNA: TGTGCCAGCAGTTTCCCGGGACACCGGAACACCGGGGAGCTGTTTTTT; D gene: NA; V gene: TRBV6-1; J gene: TRBJ2-2; clone size: few
CDR3 protein: CASRGSGGNTGELFF; CDR3 DNA: TGTGCCAGCAGGGGAAGCGGGGGGAACACCGGGGAGCTGTTTTTT; D gene: TRBD2; V gene: TRBV2; J gene: TRBJ2-2; clone size: few
CDR3 protein: CASSFYRTGKDTQYF; CDR3 DNA: TGTGCCAGCAGCTTCTACCGGACAGGGAAAGATACGCAGTATTTT; D gene: TRBD1; V gene: TRBV7-2; J gene: TRBJ2-3; clone size: few
CDR3 protein: CASSSRDLLSNEQFF; CDR3 DNA: TGTGCCAGCAGTTCCAGGGACTTATTATCTAATGAGCAGTTCTTC; D gene: NA; V gene: TRBV12-3/TRBV12-4; J gene: TRBJ2-1; clone size: many
CDR3 protein: CASSYPITPTGEDSPLHF; CDR3 DNA: TGTGCCAGCAGTTACCCTATAACCCCTACAGGGGAGGATTCACCCCTCCACTTT; D gene: TRBD1; V gene: TRBV6-5; J gene: TRBJ1-6; clone size: many
CDR3 protein: CASSIFSTTKVVNEQFF; CDR3 DNA: TGTGCCAGTAGTATTTTCTCCACGACTAAAGTCGTAAATGAGCAGTTCTTC; D gene: NA; V gene: TRBV19; J gene: TRBJ2-1; clone size: NA
CDR3 protein: CSAGRASGRYEQYF; CDR3 DNA: TGCAGTGCCGGGAGAGCCAGCGGGAGATACGAGCAGTACTTC; D gene: TRBD2; V gene: TRBV20-1; J gene: TRBJ2-7; clone size: few
CDR3 protein: CATSAGGELAGEQYF; CDR3 DNA: TGTGCCACCTCGGCGGGGGGGGAACTCGCAGGCGAGCAGTACTTC; D gene: TRBD2; V gene: TRBV28; J gene: TRBJ2-7; clone size: many
CDR3 protein: CSVEGLAGDNEQFF; CDR3 DNA: TGCAGCGTTGAGGGACTAGCGGGAGACAATGAGCAGTTCTTC; D gene: TRBD2; V gene: TRBV29-1; J gene: TRBJ2-1; clone size: many
CDR3 protein: CASSRGTGGVEAFF; CDR3 DNA: TGTGCCAGCAGCCGCGGGACAGGGGGTGTTGAAGCTTTCTTT; D gene: TRBD1; V gene: TRBV3-1; J gene: TRBJ1-1; clone size: many
CDR3 protein: CSAPSGKQETQYF; CDR3 DNA: TGCAGTGCTCCCTCAGGGAAACAAGAGACCCAGTACTTC; D gene: NA; V gene: TRBV20-1; J gene: TRBJ2-5; clone size: many
CDR3 protein: CAWSTPTTGYGYTF; CDR3 DNA: TGTGCCTGGAGTACTCCCACAACGGGGTATGGCTACACCTTC; D gene: NA; V gene: TRBV30; J gene: TRBJ1-2; clone size: many
CDR3 protein: CASSYGPLTGTYSYEQYF; CDR3 DNA: TGTGCCAGCAGTTATGGCCCCCTTACAGGGACCTACTCCTACGAGCAGTACTTC; D gene: NA; V gene: TRBV6-1; J gene: TRBJ2-7; clone size: few
CDR3 protein: CASRVHRGRGGTEAFF; CDR3 DNA: TGTGCCAGCAGAGTTCACAGGGGACGAGGAGGCACTGAAGCTTTCTTT; D gene: TRBD1; V gene: TRBV28; J gene: TRBJ1-1; clone size: many
CDR3 protein: CASNRDRGGEQYF; CDR3 DNA: TGTGCCAGCAACCGGGACAGGGGCGGAGAGCAGTACTTC; D gene: TRBD1; V gene: TRBV2; J gene: TRBJ2-7; clone size: many
CDR3 protein: CATSDSRVTEAFF; CDR3 DNA: TGTGCCACCAGTGATAGCAGGGTAACTGAAGCTTTCTTT; D gene: NA; V gene: TRBV24-1; J gene: TRBJ1-1; clone size: NA
CDR3 protein: CASSGTGGGEKLFF; CDR3 DNA: TGTGCCAGCAGTGGGACAGGGGGAGGAGAAAAACTGTTTTTT; D gene: TRBD1; V gene: TRBV6-1; J gene: TRBJ1-4; clone size: NA
CDR3 protein: CASSLGQNPTGELFF; CDR3 DNA: TGCGCCAGCAGCTTGGGGCAGAATCCCACCGGGGAGCTGTTTTTT; D gene: NA; V gene: TRBV5-1; J gene: TRBJ2-2; clone size: few
CDR3 protein: CASSVSSGRVTEQYF; CDR3 DNA: TGTGCCAGCAGCGTCTCTAGCGGGAGGGTAACCGAGCAGTACTTC; D gene: TRBD2; V gene: TRBV27; J gene: TRBJ2-7; clone size: few
CDR3 protein: CASKRITGSLFETQYF; CDR3 DNA: TGTGCCAGCAAGAGGATTACAGGTTCACTGTTTGAGACCCAGTACTTC; D gene: NA; V gene: TRBV2; J gene: TRBJ2-5; clone size: many
CDR3 protein: CSVVGNTGELFF; CDR3 DNA: TGCAGCGTTGTGGGGAACACCGGGGAGCTGTTTTTT; D gene: NA; V gene: TRBV29-1; J gene: TRBJ2-2; clone size: few
CDR3 protein: CASSLQPWETQYF; CDR3 DNA: TGCGCCAGCAGCCTCCAACCGTGGGAGACCCAGTACTTC; D gene: NA; V gene: TRBV4-1; J gene: TRBJ2-5; clone size: few